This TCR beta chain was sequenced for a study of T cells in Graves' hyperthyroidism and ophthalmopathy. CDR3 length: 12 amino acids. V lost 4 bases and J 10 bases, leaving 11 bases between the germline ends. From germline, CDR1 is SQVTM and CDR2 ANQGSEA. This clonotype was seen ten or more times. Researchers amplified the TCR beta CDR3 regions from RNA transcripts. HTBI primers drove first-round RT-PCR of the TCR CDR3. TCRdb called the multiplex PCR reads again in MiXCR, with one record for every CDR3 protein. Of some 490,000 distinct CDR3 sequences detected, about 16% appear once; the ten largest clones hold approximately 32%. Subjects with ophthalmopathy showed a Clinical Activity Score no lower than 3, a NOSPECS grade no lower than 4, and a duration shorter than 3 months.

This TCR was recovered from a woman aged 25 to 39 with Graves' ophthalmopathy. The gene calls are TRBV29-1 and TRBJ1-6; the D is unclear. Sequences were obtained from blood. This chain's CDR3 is CSVADGDSPLHF. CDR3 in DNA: TGCAGCGTTGCCGACGGAGACTCACCCCTCCACTTT. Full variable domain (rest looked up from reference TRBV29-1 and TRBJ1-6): SAVISQKPSRDICQRGTSLTIQCQVDSQVTMMFWYRQQPGQSLTLIATANQGSEATYESGFVIDKFPISRPNLTFSTLTVSNMSPEDSSIYLCSVADGDSPLHFGNGTRLTVT.